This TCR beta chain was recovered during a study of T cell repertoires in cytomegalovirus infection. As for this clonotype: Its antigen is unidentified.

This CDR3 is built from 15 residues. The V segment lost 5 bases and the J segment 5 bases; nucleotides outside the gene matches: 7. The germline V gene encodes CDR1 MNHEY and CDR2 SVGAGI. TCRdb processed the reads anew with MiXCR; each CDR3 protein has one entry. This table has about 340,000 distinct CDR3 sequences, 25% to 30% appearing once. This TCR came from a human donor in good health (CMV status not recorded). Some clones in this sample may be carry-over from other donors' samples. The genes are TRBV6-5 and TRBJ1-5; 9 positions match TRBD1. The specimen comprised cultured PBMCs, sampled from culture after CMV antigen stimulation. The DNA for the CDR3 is TGTGCCAGCAGTCGGGACAGGGCGGGCGATCAGCCCCAGCATTTT. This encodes CASSRDRAGDQPQHF.